This TCR beta chain originates from a study of shared clonotypes between healthy human individuals. TCRdb's table, derived via immunoSEQ multiplex PCR, lists solely in-frame clones and lacks some. The sample includes a few million clones, more than 80% of them seen just once. Memory CD4+ cells were the fraction left after CD45RA+ naive selection. The CDR3 has 15 residues. Germline V gene data show CDR1 as ENHRY and CDR2 as SYGVKD. Between the trimmed V and J ends, which lost 4 bases and 2 bases, there was a span of 15 bases. This TCR came from a man aged 18-30 years in good health. The chain is built from TRBV10-3 and TRBJ2-7, with D perhaps matching TRBD1 (6 bases). Input material: naive CD4+ T cells sorted from blood. Specified subset: CD45RA+ positively selected. Here the CDR3 reads CAISGSSTGPYEQYF. In nucleotides, the CDR3 is TGTGCCATCAGTGGGTCGTCGACAGGCCCCTACGAGCAGTACTTC.